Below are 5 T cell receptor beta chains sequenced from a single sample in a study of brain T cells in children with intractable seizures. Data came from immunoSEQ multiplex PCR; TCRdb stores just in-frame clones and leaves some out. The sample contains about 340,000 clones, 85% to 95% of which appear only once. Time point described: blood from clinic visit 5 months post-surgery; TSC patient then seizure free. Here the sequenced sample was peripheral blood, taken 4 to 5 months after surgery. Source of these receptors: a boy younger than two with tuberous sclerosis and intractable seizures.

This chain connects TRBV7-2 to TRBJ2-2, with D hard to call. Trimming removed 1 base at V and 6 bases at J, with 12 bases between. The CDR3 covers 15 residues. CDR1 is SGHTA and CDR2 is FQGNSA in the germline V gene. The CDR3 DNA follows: TGTGCCAGCAGCTTAGAGGCAGGACGGGCCGGGGAGCTGTTTTTT. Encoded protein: CASSLEAGRAGELFF.

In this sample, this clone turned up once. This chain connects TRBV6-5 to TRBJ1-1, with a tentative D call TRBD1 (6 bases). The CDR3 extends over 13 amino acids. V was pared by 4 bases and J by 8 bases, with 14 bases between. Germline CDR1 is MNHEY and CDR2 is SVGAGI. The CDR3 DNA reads TGTGCCAGCAGTTTGGTTCCCAGGGGCGAAGCTTTCTTT. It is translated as CASSLVPRGEAFF.

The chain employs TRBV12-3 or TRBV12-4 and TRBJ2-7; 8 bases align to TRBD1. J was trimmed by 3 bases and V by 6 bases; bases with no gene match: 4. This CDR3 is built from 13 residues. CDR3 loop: CASRRTGRYEQYF. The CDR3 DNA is TGTGCCAGCAGACGGACAGGGCGCTACGAGCAGTACTTC.

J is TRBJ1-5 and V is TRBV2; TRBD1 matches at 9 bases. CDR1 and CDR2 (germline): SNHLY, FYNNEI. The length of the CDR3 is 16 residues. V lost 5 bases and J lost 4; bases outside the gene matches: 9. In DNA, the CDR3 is TGTGCCAGCAGTCGGATACAGGGGGCCGGGAATCAGCCCCAGCATTTT. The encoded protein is CASSRIQGAGNQPQHF.

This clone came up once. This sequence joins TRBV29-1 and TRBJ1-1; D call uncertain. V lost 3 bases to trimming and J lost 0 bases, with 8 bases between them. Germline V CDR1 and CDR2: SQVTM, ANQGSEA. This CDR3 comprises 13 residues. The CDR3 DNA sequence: TGCAGCGTTGAGCAGATGATGAACACTGAAGCTTTCTTT. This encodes CSVEQMMNTEAFF.